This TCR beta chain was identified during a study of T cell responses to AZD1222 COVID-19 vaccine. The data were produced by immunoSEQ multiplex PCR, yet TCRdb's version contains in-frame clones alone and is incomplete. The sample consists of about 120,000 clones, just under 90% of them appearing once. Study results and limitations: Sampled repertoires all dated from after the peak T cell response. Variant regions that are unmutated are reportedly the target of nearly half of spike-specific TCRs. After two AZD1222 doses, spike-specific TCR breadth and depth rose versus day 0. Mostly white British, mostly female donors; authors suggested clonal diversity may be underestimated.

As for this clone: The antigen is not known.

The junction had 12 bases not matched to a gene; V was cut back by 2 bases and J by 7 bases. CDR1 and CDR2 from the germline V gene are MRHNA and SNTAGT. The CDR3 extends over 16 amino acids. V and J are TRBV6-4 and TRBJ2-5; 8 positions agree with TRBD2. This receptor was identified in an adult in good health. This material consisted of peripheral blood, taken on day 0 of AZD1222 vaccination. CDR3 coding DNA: TGTGCCAGCAGTGACCCTGGGACTAGACGTTCAGGGACCCAGTACTTC. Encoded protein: CASSDPGTRRSGTQYF.